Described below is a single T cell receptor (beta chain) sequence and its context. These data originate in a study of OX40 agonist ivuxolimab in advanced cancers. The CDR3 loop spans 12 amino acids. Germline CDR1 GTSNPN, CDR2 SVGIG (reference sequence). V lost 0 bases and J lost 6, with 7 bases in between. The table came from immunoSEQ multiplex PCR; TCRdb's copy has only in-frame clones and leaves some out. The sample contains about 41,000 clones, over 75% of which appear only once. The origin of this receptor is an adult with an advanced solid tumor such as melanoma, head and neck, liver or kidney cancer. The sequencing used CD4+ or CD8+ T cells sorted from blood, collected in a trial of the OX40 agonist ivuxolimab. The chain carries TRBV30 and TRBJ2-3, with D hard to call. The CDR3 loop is CAWSVLRDTQYF. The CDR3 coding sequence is TGTGCCTGGAGTGTACTTCGCGATACGCAGTATTTT. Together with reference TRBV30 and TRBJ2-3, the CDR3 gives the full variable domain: SQTIHQWPATLVQPVGSPLSLECTVEGTSNPNLYWYRQAAGRGLQLLFYSVGIGQISSEVPQNLSASRPQDRQFILSSKKLLLSDSGFYLCAWSVLRDTQYFGPGTRLTVL.